This T cell receptor beta chain is drawn from a study of stem cell transplantation in POMP-related autoinflammatory disease. Overall study context: Through one year post-transplant, neutrophils and platelets were 100% of graft donor origin.

Using immunoSEQ multiplex PCR, the repertoire was profiled, and TCRdb retains in-frame clones only, with some absent. The data hold some 69,000 clones, with approximately 91% observed a single time. Trimming pared 5 bases from V and 7 bases from J, leaving 14 bases between. CDR3 size: 13 residues. The germline CDR1 and CDR2 sequences are MNHEY and SMNVEV (reference sequence). The sequencing here drew on CD4+ T cells from PBMCs, taken after stem cell transplantation. The TCR comes from a human patient with POMP-related autoinflammation and immune dysregulation (PRAID). Certain T cells may be donor cells from the graft. V usage is TRBV27 and J usage is TRBJ1-2; the D gene is possibly TRBD1 (5 bases). CDR3 residues: CASSHQRGGGYTF. The DNA of the CDR3 is TGTGCCAGCAGTCATCAGAGGGGAGGTGGCTACACCTTC.